This T cell receptor beta chain was captured by sequencing in a study of identical twins. TCRdb re-derived calls from the 5' RACE reads in MiXCR, one entry per CDR3 protein. The sample holds about 530,000 distinct CDR3 sequences, about a fifth seen once. Germline-derived CDR1 and CDR2 are SGHNT and YENEEA. The CDR3 loop spans 15 amino acids. V lost 4 bases, J lost 0 bases, and 7 bases lay in between. This sample also appeared in a second study, on yellow fever vaccine responses in identical twins.

The gene calls are TRBV11-3 and TRBJ2-6; no reliable D call. Input material: CD4+ T cells sorted from blood. The clonotype was recovered from a woman aged 18 to 35 in good health. This CDR3 is CASSSTSSGANVLTF. As DNA, the CDR3 is TGTGCCAGCAGCTCCACCAGCTCTGGGGCCAACGTCCTGACTTTC.